These T cell receptor beta chains were read from a single sample in a study of T cell responses to AZD1222 COVID-19 vaccine. The table came from immunoSEQ multiplex PCR; TCRdb's copy has only in-frame clones and leaves some out. The sample lists about 99,000 clones; around nine tenths were seen once. The source was peripheral blood, collected on day 0 of AZD1222 vaccination. The source of these receptors is an adult in good health. The CDR3 runs from the conserved cysteine through the conserved F or W. The D gene is left open where the match is weak.

D gene	V gene	J gene	CDR3 protein	CDR3 DNA
.	TRBV6-2/TRBV6-3	TRBJ1-1	CASSYGVMSTEAFF	TGTGCCAGCAGTTATGGGGTGATGAGCACTGAAGCTTTCTTT
TRBD1	TRBV11-2	TRBJ2-7	CASSSINRQGTYEQYF	TGTGCCAGCAGCTCAATAAACCGACAGGGAACCTACGAGCAGTACTTC
.	TRBV15	TRBJ2-5	CATSRDGTSQETQYF	TGTGCCACCAGCAGAGACGGCACTTCTCAAGAGACCCAGTACTTC
.	TRBV28	TRBJ1-1	CASTLSSEAFF	TGTGCCAGCACACTCTCCAGTGAAGCTTTCTTT
.	TRBV6-2/TRBV6-3	TRBJ1-2	CASSQTSFRTRGYTF	TGTGCCAGCAGTCAAACAAGTTTCCGCACCAGAGGCTACACCTTC
.	TRBV28	TRBJ2-7	CASTTDGYEQYF	TGTGCCAGCACAACAGACGGATACGAGCAGTACTTC
.	TRBV7-2	TRBJ1-1	CASSLVAGNTEAFF	TGTGCCAGCAGCTTAGTAGCAGGGAACACTGAAGCTTTCTTT
.	TRBV29-1	TRBJ2-4	CSASSRGDIQYF	TGCAGCGCTAGTAGCCGAGGGGACATTCAGTACTTC
.	TRBV10-3	TRBJ1-1	CAISDGGQTHTEAFF	TGTGCCATCAGTGACGGGGGACAAACCCACACTGAAGCTTTCTTT
TRBD2	TRBV13	TRBJ2-2	CASSPGLDPNTGELFF	TGTGCCAGCAGCCCCGGACTAGACCCGAACACCGGGGAGCTGTTTTTT
.	TRBV29-1	TRBJ2-3	CSVGEGTDTQYF	TGCAGCGTGGGGGAGGGCACAGATACGCAGTATTTT